The present entry profiles one T cell receptor (beta chain) with its context. The record originates from a study of blood T cell repertoires in COVID-19. In the original processing: Amplified reference gene primers provided the basis for estimating nucleated cell counts. Only in-frame clones appear in the TCRdb table, and some are missing; sequencing was by immunoSEQ multiplex PCR. That table furnishes V, J and clone size, whereas the DNA furnished D and trimming. The table lists 95,000 to 120,000 clones, around 83% of them singletons, with 3.4% in the top ten. Germline V gene data show CDR1 as SGHTA and CDR2 as FQGNSA. V was clipped by 2 bases and J by 5 bases; unmatched bases: 8. The length of the CDR3 is 15 residues.

The chain joins TRBV7-2 to TRBJ2-5, with 7 bases matching TRBD2. Sequencing was carried out using peripheral blood. This sequence originates from a middle-aged man with acute or convalescent COVID-19. CDR3 DNA sequence: TGTGCCAGCAGCTTATTGCGGGGGACCAGGGAGACCCAGTACTTC. This codes for CASSLLRGTRETQYF. Full variable domain (remainder filled in from reference TRBV7-2 and TRBJ2-5): GAGVSQSPSNKVTEKGKDVELRCDPISGHTALYWYRQSLGQGLEFLIYFQGNSAPDKSGLPSDRFSAERTGGSVSTLTIQRTQQEDSAVYLCASSLLRGTRETQYFGPGTRLLVL.